Listed here are 7 T cell receptor beta chains from one sample, sequenced in a study of shared clonotypes between healthy human individuals. Data came from immunoSEQ multiplex PCR; TCRdb stores just in-frame clones and leaves some out. The data show over 950,000 clones, with 70% to 80% seen just once and 0.7% to 0.95% held by the top ten. Sequenced material: memory CD4+ T cells from PBMCs. Subset given: CD45RA-negative fraction. These receptors originate from a young man in good health. Some clones in this sample may be carry-over from other donors' samples.

The V and J genes are TRBV5-6 and TRBJ1-1, with 10 bases that match TRBD1. V lost 5 bases to trimming and J lost 3 bases; unmatched junction nucleotides: 4. Germline CDR1 reads SGHDT; CDR2 reads YYEEEE. There are 14 residues in the CDR3. The chain's CDR3 is CASSRDRGYTEAFF. The CDR3 nucleotides are TGTGCCAGCAGTCGGGACAGGGGTTACACTGAAGCTTTCTTT.

The rearrangement uses TRBV4-2 and TRBJ1-2, with D possibly being TRBD1 (6 bases). The length of the CDR3 is 18 residues. Germline V gene sequence: CDR1 LGHNA, CDR2 YNFKEQ. Trimming shortened V by 0 bases and J by 2 bases, and 19 bases separated the two germline ends. The CDR3 DNA sequence: TGTGCCAGCAGCCAAGATCTGACAGGTGACGTTAGCAACTATGGCTACACCTTC. The encoded protein is CASSQDLTGDVSNYGYTF.

In its sample, this clone was seen a few times. The chain recombines TRBV9 with TRBJ1-1, with D uncertain. Germline V gene lookup returns CDR1 SGDLS and CDR2 YYNGEE. This CDR3 region has 14 residues. The germline V and J ends were trimmed by 4 bases and 0 bases, with 10 bases remaining between them. CDR3 amino acids: CASSLSSMNTEAFF. The DNA of the CDR3 is TGTGCCAGCAGCCTTAGCTCCATGAACACTGAAGCTTTCTTT.

This clone showed up just a few times. The gene calls are TRBV5-4 and TRBJ2-3, with TRBD2 matching over 9 bases. The germline CDR1 and CDR2 sequences are SGHNT and YYREEE (reference sequence). V was pared by 4 bases and J by 2 bases, with 5 bases of the junction left unmatched. This CDR3 is built from 15 residues. CDR3 nucleotide sequence: TGTGCCAGCAGCAGCGGGGGGACTCTCACAGATACGCAGTATTTT. Translation: CASSSGGTLTDTQYF. Using reference TRBV5-4 and TRBJ2-3 for the parts outside the CDR3, the full variable domain is ETGVTQSPTHLIKTRGQQVTLRCSSQSGHNTVSWYQQALGQGPQFIFQYYREEENGRGNFPPRFSGLQFPNYSSELNVNALELDDSALYLCASSSGGTLTDTQYFGPGTRLTVL.

This rearrangement joins TRBV27 to TRBJ1-5, with 8 positions matching TRBD1. The CDR3 is 15 residues long. V was pared by 5 bases and J by 2 bases, with 5 bases of the junction left unmatched. Germline-derived CDR1 and CDR2 are MNHEY and SMNVEV (reference sequence). CDR3 residues: CASSPGQEGNQPQHF. DNA of the CDR3: TGTGCCAGCAGTCCGGGACAGGAGGGCAATCAGCCCCAGCATTTT.

V and J are TRBV18 and TRBJ2-6; no definite D call. V lost 2 bases to trimming and J lost 0 bases, with 14 bases between them. This CDR3 has 18 residues. CDR1 is KGHSH and CDR2 is LQKENI in the germline V gene. The CDR3 loop reads CASSPNSQPSSGANVLTF. DNA of the CDR3: TGTGCCAGCTCACCAAACTCCCAGCCAAGCTCTGGGGCCAACGTCCTGACTTTC. Based on the CDR3 plus reference TRBV18 and TRBJ2-6, the full variable domain is NAGVMQNPRHLVRRRGQEARLRCSPMKGHSHVYWYRQLPEEGLKFMVYLQKENIIDESGMPKERFSAEFPKEGPSILRIQQVVRGDSAAYFCASSPNSQPSSGANVLTFGAGSRLTVL.

The J gene is TRBJ2-1, the V gene TRBV29-1; D call uncertain. Germline V gene lookup returns CDR1 SQVTM and CDR2 ANQGSEA. CDR3 size: 13 residues. Trimming shortened V by 1 base and J by 3 bases, and 7 bases separated the two germline ends. In DNA, the CDR3 is TGCAGCGTTGAAGGGGTGGTCTACAATGAGCAGTTCTTC. It is translated as CSVEGVVYNEQFF.